These 23 T cell receptor beta chains were sequenced from one sample in a study of T cell repertoires in cytomegalovirus infection. TCRdb reprocessed the reads via MiXCR and lists one record per CDR3 protein. The repertoire includes around 260,000 distinct CDR3 sequences, roughly 26% of them detected once, and about 14% sits in the top ten. Sequencing input: PBMCs. Every receptor here comes from a human donor in good health (CMV status not recorded). Some clones in this sample may be carry-over from other donors' samples.

This clonotype has a handful of counts. The rearrangement uses TRBV10-1 and TRBJ2-1, with D unresolved. Germline CDR1 and CDR2: WNHNN and SYGVQD (reference sequence). Trimming took 3 bases from V and 7 from J, leaving 19 bases between them. The CDR3 totals 16 residues. CDR3 coding DNA: TGCGCCAGCAGTGAAATAGGGCGGAGTGGGAAGAATGAGCAGTTCTTC. It translates to CASSEIGRSGKNEQFF.

The chain has TRBV19 and TRBJ1-5; D is unclear. V lost 6 bases, J lost 6 bases, and 18 bases lay in between. The CDR3 is 15 residues long. Per the germline V gene, CDR1 is LNHDA and CDR2 is SQIVND (reference sequence). The CDR3 sequence is CASSHIQSPGQPQHF. The CDR3 DNA reads TGTGCCAGTAGCCACATCCAAAGCCCGGGTCAGCCCCAGCATTTT.

About this clonotype: This may come from a read error, since a much larger clone is one base off. Given the absence of the conserved phenylalanine or tryptophan at the CDR3 end, a read error is likely. This chain uses TRBV7-2 with TRBJ1-5, with D maybe TRBD1 (5 bases). The ends were cut back, 1 base at V and 3 bases at J, with 13 bases in the middle. In germline, CDR1 is SGHTA, CDR2 FQGNSA. The CDR3 runs to 16 residues. The CDR3 coding sequence is TGTGCCAGCAGCTTAGGAAGCCGCAGGGTCAATCAGCCCCAGCATTTA. Encoded protein: CASSLGSRRVNQPQHL.

The chain links TRBV29-1 to TRBJ2-7, with D possibly TRBD1 on 5 matching bases. The V gene's germline CDR1 is SQVTM and CDR2 ANQGSEA. Trimming shortened V by 3 bases and J by 7 bases, and 13 bases separated the two germline ends. The length of the CDR3 is 12 residues. This CDR3 is CSVDPGQGEQYF. The CDR3 DNA reads as TGCAGCGTTGACCCCGGGCAGGGTGAGCAGTACTTC.

The table lists this clonotype with a few counts. The chain couples TRBV12-3 or TRBV12-4 to TRBJ1-5; 9 bases fit TRBD1. The CDR3 has 19 amino acids. J lost 2 bases, V lost 5 bases, and 16 bases had no gene match. The CDR3: CASSPRDRGELLGNQPQHF. The DNA of the CDR3 is TGTGCCAGCAGTCCAAGAGACAGGGGGGAACTCCTAGGCAATCAGCCCCAGCATTTT.

This clonotype was detected only a few times. The chain recombines TRBV28 with TRBJ1-6; D call uncertain. Trimming took 8 bases from V and 10 from J, leaving 12 bases between them. This CDR3 is built from 12 residues. CDR1 is MDHEN and CDR2 is SYDVKM in the germline V gene. The CDR3 DNA reads TGTGCCAGCGAACCCCGCGGCTCACCCCTCCACTTT. It codes for CASEPRGSPLHF.

V is TRBV12-3 or TRBV12-4 and J is TRBJ2-5; tentatively, D is TRBD2 (6 bases). Trimming removed 6 bases from V and 0 bases from J, with 11 bases in between. This CDR3 has 14 residues. CDR3: CASSTRGNQETQYF. DNA for the CDR3: TGTGCCAGCAGCACGCGGGGAAACCAAGAGACCCAGTACTTC.

This clonotype was seen ten or more times. The DNA for the CDR3 is TGTGCCAGCCGGATAGCGGGTTCCACAGATACGCAGTATTTT. Its protein is CASRIAGSTDTQYF. The gene calls are TRBV7-2 and TRBJ2-3; 7 bases are shared with TRBD2. This CDR3 region has 14 residues. CDR1 and CDR2 (germline): SGHTA, FQGNSA. V gave up 8 bases and J gave up 2 bases; unmatched junction bases: 7.

The chain couples TRBV6-2 or TRBV6-3 to TRBJ2-6; 8 bases match TRBD2. Germline CDR1 MNHEY, CDR2 SVGEGT. Trimming removed 7 bases from V and 9 bases from J; junction bases left unmatched: 8. The CDR3 extends over 14 amino acids. The CDR3 region is CASTGGFIDNVLTF. CDR3 DNA: TGTGCCAGCACGGGAGGGTTTATCGACAACGTCCTGACTTTC.

This chain connects TRBV11-2 to TRBJ1-6; D is uncertain. With 5 bases removed from V and 7 bases from J, the gap between germline ends came to 15 bases. Germline V gene lookup returns CDR1 SGHAT and CDR2 FQNNGV. This CDR3 spans 15 amino acids. This CDR3 is CASSERPLGNSPLHF. The CDR3 DNA reads TGTGCCAGCAGCGAACGTCCTCTGGGGAATTCACCCCTCCACTTT.

Ten or more counts support this clonotype. The V call is TRBV7-6, the J call TRBJ1-2; weak D call: TRBD1 (5 bases). Germline-derived CDR1 and CDR2 are SGHVS and FNYEAQ. Deletions cut 0 bases from V and 8 bases from J, with 13 bases between. CDR3 length: 14 amino acids. CDR3 loop: CASSLAPGSGGYTF. CDR3 DNA sequence: TGTGCCAGCAGCTTAGCGCCAGGGTCTGGCGGCTACACCTTC.

This clonotype was seen at least ten times. The rearrangement links TRBV19 to TRBJ1-5, with D perhaps TRBD1 (5 bases). CDR1 and CDR2 from the germline V gene are LNHDA and SQIVND (reference sequence). This CDR3 comprises 13 residues. The germline V and J ends were trimmed by 8 bases and 7 bases, with 15 bases remaining between them. CDR3 amino acids: CASQTRQSQPQHF. The CDR3 nucleotides read TGTGCCAGTCAGACAAGACAGAGCCAGCCCCAGCATTTT.

The chain carries TRBV6-2 or TRBV6-3 and TRBJ2-2; no clear D. The CDR3 consists of 15 residues. V was clipped by 0 bases and J by 1 base, with 6 bases between them. The germline CDR1 and CDR2 sequences are MNHEY and SVGEGT. Here the CDR3 DNA reads TGTGCCAGCAGTTACTCGGCAGGGAACACCGGGGAGCTGTTTTTT. Its protein is CASSYSAGNTGELFF.

This clonotype was recorded many times. The chain employs TRBV7-9 and TRBJ2-1, with a possible D match to TRBD2 (6 bases). Trimming removed 5 bases at V and 3 bases at J, with 11 bases between. From germline, CDR1 is SEHNR and CDR2 FQNEAQ (reference sequence). CDR3 length: 14 amino acids. The CDR3 spells CASSPRDFYNEQFF. The CDR3 nucleotides read TGTGCCAGCAGCCCTCGGGACTTCTACAATGAGCAGTTCTTC.

V and J are TRBV7-2 and TRBJ2-5; either TRBD1 or TRBD2 may fit D (6 bases each). Germline CDR1 SGHTA, CDR2 FQGNSA. V lost 5 bases and J 8 bases, leaving 15 bases between the germline ends. The CDR3 contains 13 residues. Here the CDR3 DNA reads TGTGCCAGCAGCACCTCGACCGGGGGCACCCAGTACTTC. It is translated as CASSTSTGGTQYF. Filled out from reference TRBV7-2 and TRBJ2-5, the complete variable domain reads GAGVSQSPSNKVTEKGKDVELRCDPISGHTALYWYRQSLGQGLEFLIYFQGNSAPDKSGLPSDRFSAERTGGSVSTLTIQRTQQEDSAVYLCASSTSTGGTQYFGPGTRLLVL.

This clonotype was seen a handful of times. The chain uses TRBV20-1 and TRBJ2-7; D is unclear. Trimming stripped 3 bases from V and 5 bases from J, with 5 bases between. The CDR3 spans 10 residues. The germline gives CDR1 DFQATT, CDR2 SNEGSKA (reference sequence). The CDR3 is CSASDHEQYF. CDR3 sequence (DNA): TGCAGTGCTAGCGATCACGAGCAGTACTTC.

The V and J genes are TRBV29-1 and TRBJ2-2; D may match TRBD1 or TRBD2 (5 bases each). Trimming removed 7 bases from V and 1 base from J, with 13 bases in between. The CDR3 length is 14 residues. CDR1 is SQVTM and CDR2 is ANQGSEA in the germline V gene. CDR3 sequence reads: CSAWDPRNTGELFF. The CDR3 DNA follows: TGCAGCGCCTGGGACCCTCGGAACACCGGGGAGCTGTTTTTT.

This chain uses TRBV19 with TRBJ1-2; a weak D match, TRBD1 (6 bases). The V and J ends lost 10 bases and 4 bases respectively, with 16 bases between them. Germline-derived CDR1 and CDR2 are LNHDA and SQIVND (reference sequence). This CDR3 comprises 13 residues. As DNA, the CDR3 is TGTGCCACGAACCAACAGGGAGCCTATGGCTACACCTTC. Translated, it gives CATNQQGAYGYTF.

This sequence joins TRBV5-1 and TRBJ2-7; D tentatively reads TRBD1 or TRBD2 (5 bases each). Per the germline V gene, CDR1 is SGHRS and CDR2 is YFSETQ. This CDR3 region has 15 residues. V was clipped by 0 bases and J by 5 bases, with 15 bases between them. The CDR3 DNA follows: TGCGCCAGCAGCTTGGCCCTCGGGGCCGGCGACGAGCAGTACTTC. Protein product: CASSLALGAGDEQYF.

This chain uses TRBV18 with TRBJ2-1, with 8 bases fitting TRBD2. The germline gives CDR1 KGHSH, CDR2 LQKENI. V lost 5 bases, J lost 8 bases, and 11 bases stayed unmatched. The CDR3 totals 15 residues. CDR3 in DNA: TGTGCCAGCTCATCGGGGACTAGGAGTTACCATGAGCAGTTCTTC. Translation: CASSSGTRSYHEQFF.

This chain connects TRBV29-1 to TRBJ2-1; TRBD2 agrees at 10 bases. V was clipped by 1 base and J by 4 bases; unmatched bases: 7. Germline V gene data show CDR1 as SQVTM and CDR2 as ANQGSEA. The CDR3 is made up of 16 amino acids. The CDR3 DNA follows: TGCAGCGTTGAAGGAGGTGGACTAGCGGCTTACAATGAGCAGTTCTTC. Amino acid sequence: CSVEGGGLAAYNEQFF.

The sample holds one count of this clonotype. The chain couples TRBV11-2 to TRBJ2-7; D possibly uses TRBD1 or TRBD2 (5 bases each). Trimming removed 3 bases at V and 6 bases at J, with 18 bases between. Germline values: CDR1 SGHAT, CDR2 FQNNGV. CDR3 length: 15 residues. This CDR3 is CASSFQPLGAPEQYF. As DNA, the CDR3 is TGTGCCAGCAGCTTTCAGCCCCTCGGGGCCCCCGAGCAGTACTTC.

The rearrangement uses TRBV30 and TRBJ1-5; the D is unclear. Looked up from germline, CDR1 is GTSNPN and CDR2 is SVGIG (reference sequence). CDR3 length: 13 residues. Trimming took off 2 bases at V and 5 bases at J, with 10 bases between the two ends. The CDR3: CAWSTHEDQPQHF. CDR3 in DNA: TGTGCCTGGAGTACCCACGAAGATCAGCCCCAGCATTTT.